A single sample gave rise to the 4 T cell receptor beta chains below, sequenced in a study of graft-versus-host responses after intestinal transplantation. Generated by immunoSEQ multiplex PCR, the TCRdb table keeps only in-frame clones and is missing some. The profile shows approximately 60,000 clones, 90% of them singletons. These receptors have no known antigen. The starting material was unstimulated CD8+ T cells sorted from spleen or lymph node cells, obtained before transplant. The receptors were sampled from a human donor who was the organ donor for an intestinal transplant.

The V call is TRBV7-9, the J call TRBJ2-2, with TRBD1 as a possible D gene (5 bases). The ends were cut back, 3 bases at V and 3 bases at J, with 11 bases in the middle. From germline, CDR1 is SEHNR and CDR2 FQNEAQ (reference sequence). The CDR3 length is 15 residues. The CDR3 DNA is TGTGCCAGCAGCTTTACAGGACGGGACACCGGGGAGCTGTTTTTT. Amino acid sequence: CASSFTGRDTGELFF.

The rearrangement uses TRBV10-3 and TRBJ2-3; D not certain. This CDR3 is 15 amino acids long. V was clipped by 2 bases and J by 2 bases, with 11 bases between them. CDR1 and CDR2 (germline): ENHRY, SYGVKD. The CDR3 here is CAISERGVPTDTQYF. The CDR3 DNA follows: TGTGCCATCAGTGAGCGTGGAGTACCCACAGATACGCAGTATTTT.

As concerns this clone: One end of the junction fails to match germline, which may point to a read error. The chain is built from TRBV7-7 and TRBJ2-1; TRBD2 agrees at 8 bases. The CDR3 consists of 15 residues. Germline V gene data show CDR1 as SSHAT and CDR2 as FNYEAQ (reference sequence). The chain's CDR3 is CASSLVPGGYNEQFF. In nucleotides, the CDR3 is TGTGCTAGCAGCTTAGTGCCGGGAGGGTACAATGAGCAGTTCTTC.

This clone occurred once. This chain connects TRBV12-5 to TRBJ2-1; D unresolved. Germline V gene lookup returns CDR1 LGHNT and CDR2 FRNRAP. CDR3 length equals 12 residues. Deletions cut 0 bases from V and 10 bases from J, with 7 bases between. The CDR3 bases are TGTGCTAGTGGTTTGGTAGGCAGGGAGCAGTTCTTC. Amino acids: CASGLVGREQFF.